The present entry profiles one T cell receptor beta chain with its context. The antigen remains unidentified. The repertoire was sequenced with immunoSEQ multiplex PCR; TCRdb's copy has only in-frame clones and lacks some. The sample lists some 120,000 clones, about 80% occurring once. This specimen comes from a study of identifying expanded T cells in peripheral blood. The CDR3 extends over 16 amino acids. From germline, CDR1 is SGHTA and CDR2 FQGNSA. After removal of 1 base from V and 4 bases from J, the junction contained 5 bases not matched to a gene. Study-wide results and caveats: Across healthy donors, higher total template counts meant significantly greater two-week count variance.

The receptor comes from a person aged 18 to 70 in good health. The sample comprised blood. V is TRBV7-2 and J is TRBJ1-3; 9 bases match TRBD1. CDR3 coding DNA: TGTGCCAGCAGCTTAGGAAGCGGGACAGGGGGAAACACCATATATTTT. Translated, it gives CASSLGSGTGGNTIYF.